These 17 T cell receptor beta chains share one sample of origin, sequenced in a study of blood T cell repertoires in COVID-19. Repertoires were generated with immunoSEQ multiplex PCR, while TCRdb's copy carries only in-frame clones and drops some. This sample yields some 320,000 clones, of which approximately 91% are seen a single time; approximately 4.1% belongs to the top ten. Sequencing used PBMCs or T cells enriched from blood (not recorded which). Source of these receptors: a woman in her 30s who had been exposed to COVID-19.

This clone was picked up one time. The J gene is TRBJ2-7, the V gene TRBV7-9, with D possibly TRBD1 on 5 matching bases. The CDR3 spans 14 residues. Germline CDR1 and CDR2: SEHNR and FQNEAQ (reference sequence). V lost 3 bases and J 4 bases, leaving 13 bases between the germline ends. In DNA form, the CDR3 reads TGTGCCAGCAGCTTTCCGACAGCACCTTACGAGCAGTACTTC. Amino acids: CASSFPTAPYEQYF.

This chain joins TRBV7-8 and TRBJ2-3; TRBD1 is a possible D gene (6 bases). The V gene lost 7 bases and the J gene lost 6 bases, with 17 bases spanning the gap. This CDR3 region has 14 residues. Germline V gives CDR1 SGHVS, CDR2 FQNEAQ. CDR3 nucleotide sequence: TGTGCCAGCAAACCCCACAGGGAAGGGGATACGCAGTATTTT. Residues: CASKPHREGDTQYF.

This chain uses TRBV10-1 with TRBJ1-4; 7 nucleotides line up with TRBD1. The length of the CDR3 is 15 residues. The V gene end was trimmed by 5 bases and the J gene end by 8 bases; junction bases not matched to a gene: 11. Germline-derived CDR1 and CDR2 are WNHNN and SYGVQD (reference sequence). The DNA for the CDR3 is TGCGCCAGCAGTAAACAGGGGCGGTCGGGGGAAAAACTGTTTTTT. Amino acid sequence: CASSKQGRSGEKLFF.

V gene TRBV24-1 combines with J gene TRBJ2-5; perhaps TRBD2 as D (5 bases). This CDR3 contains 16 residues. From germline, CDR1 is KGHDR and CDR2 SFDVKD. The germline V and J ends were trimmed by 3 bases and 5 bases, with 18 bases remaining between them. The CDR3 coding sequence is TGTGCCACCAGTGATCCATCGGTAAAGGGAGCGGAGACCCAGTACTTC. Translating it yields CATSDPSVKGAETQYF.

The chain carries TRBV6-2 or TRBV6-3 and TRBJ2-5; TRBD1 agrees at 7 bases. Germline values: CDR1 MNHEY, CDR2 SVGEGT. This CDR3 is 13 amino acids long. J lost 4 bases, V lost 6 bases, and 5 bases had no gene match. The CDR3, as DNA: TGTGCCAGCAGCAAACAGGGGAGAGAGACCCAGTACTTC. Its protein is CASSKQGRETQYF.

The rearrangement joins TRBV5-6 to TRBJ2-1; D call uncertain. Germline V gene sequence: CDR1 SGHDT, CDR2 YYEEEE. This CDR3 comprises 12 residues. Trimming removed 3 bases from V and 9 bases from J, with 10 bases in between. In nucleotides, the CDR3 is TGTGCCAGCAGCTCCCCCGGTGGTGAGCAGTTCTTC. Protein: CASSSPGGEQFF.

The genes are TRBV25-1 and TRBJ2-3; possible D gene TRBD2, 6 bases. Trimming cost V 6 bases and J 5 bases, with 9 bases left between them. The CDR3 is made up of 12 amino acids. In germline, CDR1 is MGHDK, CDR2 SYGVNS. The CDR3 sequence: CASRSGRDTQYF. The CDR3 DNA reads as TGTGCCAGCAGGTCCGGGAGAGATACGCAGTATTTT.

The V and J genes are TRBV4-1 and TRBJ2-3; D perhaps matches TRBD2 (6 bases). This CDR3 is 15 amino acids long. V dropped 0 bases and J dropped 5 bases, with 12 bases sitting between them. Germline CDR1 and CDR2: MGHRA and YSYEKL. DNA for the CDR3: TGCGCCAGCAGCCAAGAAAATTGGGGGGAAGATACGCAGTATTTT. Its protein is CASSQENWGEDTQYF.

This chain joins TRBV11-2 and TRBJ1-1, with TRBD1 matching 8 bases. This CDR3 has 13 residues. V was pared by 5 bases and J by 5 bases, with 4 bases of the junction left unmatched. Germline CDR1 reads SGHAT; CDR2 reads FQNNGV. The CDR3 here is CASSPTGGTEAFF. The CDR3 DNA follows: TGTGCCAGCAGCCCCACAGGGGGGACTGAAGCTTTCTTT.

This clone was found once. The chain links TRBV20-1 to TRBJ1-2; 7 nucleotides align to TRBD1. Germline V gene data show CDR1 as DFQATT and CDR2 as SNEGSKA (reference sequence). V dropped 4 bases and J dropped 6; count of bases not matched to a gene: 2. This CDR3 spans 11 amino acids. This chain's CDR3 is CSAIRGDGYTF. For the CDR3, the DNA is TGCAGTGCTATCAGGGGGGATGGCTACACCTTC.

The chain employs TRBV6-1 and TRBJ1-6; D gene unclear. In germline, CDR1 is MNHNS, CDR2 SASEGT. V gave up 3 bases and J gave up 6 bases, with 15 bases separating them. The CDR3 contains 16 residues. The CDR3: CASSEGRWALNSPLHF. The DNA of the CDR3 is TGTGCCAGCAGTGAGGGCAGGTGGGCCCTTAATTCACCCCTCCACTTT.

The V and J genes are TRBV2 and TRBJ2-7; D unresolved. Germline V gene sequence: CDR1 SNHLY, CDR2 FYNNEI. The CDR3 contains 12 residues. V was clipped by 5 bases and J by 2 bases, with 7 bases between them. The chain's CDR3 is CASSPITYEQYF. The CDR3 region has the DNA TGTGCCAGCAGTCCTATTACCTACGAGCAGTACTTC.

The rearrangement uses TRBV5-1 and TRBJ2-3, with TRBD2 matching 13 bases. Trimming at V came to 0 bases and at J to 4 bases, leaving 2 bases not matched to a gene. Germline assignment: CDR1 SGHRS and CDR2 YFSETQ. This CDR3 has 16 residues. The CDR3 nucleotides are TGCGCCAGCAGCTTGGGGACTAGCGGGGGTGCAGATACGCAGTATTTT. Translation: CASSLGTSGGADTQYF. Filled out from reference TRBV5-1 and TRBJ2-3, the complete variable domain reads KAGVTQTPRYLIKTRGQQVTLSCSPISGHRSVSWYQQTPGQGLQFLFEYFSETQRNKGNFPGRFSGRQFSNSRSEMNVSTLELGDSALYLCASSLGTSGGADTQYFGPGTRLTVL.

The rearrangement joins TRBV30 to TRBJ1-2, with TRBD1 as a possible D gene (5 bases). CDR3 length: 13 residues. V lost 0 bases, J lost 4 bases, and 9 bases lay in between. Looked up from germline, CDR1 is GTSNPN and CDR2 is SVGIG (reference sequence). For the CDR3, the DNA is TGTGCCTGGAGTGTAAGGGGAGGCTATGGCTACACCTTC. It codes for CAWSVRGGYGYTF.

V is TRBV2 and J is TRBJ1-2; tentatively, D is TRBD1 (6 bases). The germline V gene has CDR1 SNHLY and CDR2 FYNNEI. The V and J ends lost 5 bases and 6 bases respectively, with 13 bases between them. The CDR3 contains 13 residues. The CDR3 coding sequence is TGTGCCAGCAGTCCAACAGGGTTTGATGGCTACACCTTC. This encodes CASSPTGFDGYTF.

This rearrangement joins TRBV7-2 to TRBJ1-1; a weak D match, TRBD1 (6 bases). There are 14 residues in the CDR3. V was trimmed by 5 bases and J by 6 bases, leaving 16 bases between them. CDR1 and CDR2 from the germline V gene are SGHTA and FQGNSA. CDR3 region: CASSPQGWVAEAFF. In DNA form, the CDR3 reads TGTGCCAGCAGCCCCCAGGGGTGGGTGGCTGAAGCTTTCTTT.

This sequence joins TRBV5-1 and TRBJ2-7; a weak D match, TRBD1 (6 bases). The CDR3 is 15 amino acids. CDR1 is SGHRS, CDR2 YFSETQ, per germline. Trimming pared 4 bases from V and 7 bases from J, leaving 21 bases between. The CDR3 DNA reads TGCGCCAGCAGCGTTTTCGGGACACCTGATCAAGAGCAGTACTTC. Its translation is CASSVFGTPDQEQYF. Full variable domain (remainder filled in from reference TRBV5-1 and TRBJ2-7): KAGVTQTPRYLIKTRGQQVTLSCSPISGHRSVSWYQQTPGQGLQFLFEYFSETQRNKGNFPGRFSGRQFSNSRSEMNVSTLELGDSALYLCASSVFGTPDQEQYFGPGTRLTVT.